This T cell receptor beta chain was captured by sequencing in a study of shared clonotypes between healthy human individuals. Sequenced by immunoSEQ multiplex PCR; TCRdb stores in-frame clones only, minus some. This sample has over 2 million clones, with less than 95% found just once. Germline CDR1 is SQVTM and CDR2 is ANQGSEA. J gave up 4 bases and V 7 bases, and 6 bases lay outside the gene matches. CDR3 length equals 13 residues. The source of this sequence is a man younger than 35 in good health. Some clones in this sample may be carry-over from other donors' samples. The sample was naive CD4+ T cells from PBMCs. As to subset: CD45RA+ positively selected. The rearrangement links TRBV29-1 to TRBJ1-2; 10 bases agree with TRBD1. In DNA form, the CDR3 reads TGCAGCGCAGAGACAGGGGGCGGCTATGGCTACACCTTC. This gives the protein CSAETGGGYGYTF.